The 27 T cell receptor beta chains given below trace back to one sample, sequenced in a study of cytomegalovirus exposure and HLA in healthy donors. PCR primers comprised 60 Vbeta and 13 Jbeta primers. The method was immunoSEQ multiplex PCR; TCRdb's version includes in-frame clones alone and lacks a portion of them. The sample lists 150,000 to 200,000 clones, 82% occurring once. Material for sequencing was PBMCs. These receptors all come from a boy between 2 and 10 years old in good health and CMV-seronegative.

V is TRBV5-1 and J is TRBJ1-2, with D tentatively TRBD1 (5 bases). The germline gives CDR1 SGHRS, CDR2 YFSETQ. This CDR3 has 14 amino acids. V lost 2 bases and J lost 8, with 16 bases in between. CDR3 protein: CASSFGGEAGGYTF. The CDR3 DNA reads TGCGCCAGCAGCTTTGGAGGGGAAGCGGGGGGCTACACCTTC.

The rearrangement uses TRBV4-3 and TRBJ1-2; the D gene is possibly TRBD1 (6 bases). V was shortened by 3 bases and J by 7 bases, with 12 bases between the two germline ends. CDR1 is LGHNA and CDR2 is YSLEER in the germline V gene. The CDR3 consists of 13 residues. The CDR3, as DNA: TGCGCCAGCAGCCAGGGGGCGCGGAGTGGCTACACCTTC. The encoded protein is CASSQGARSGYTF.

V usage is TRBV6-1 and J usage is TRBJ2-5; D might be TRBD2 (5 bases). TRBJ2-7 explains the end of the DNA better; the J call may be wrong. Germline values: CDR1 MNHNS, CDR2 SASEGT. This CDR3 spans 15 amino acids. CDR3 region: CASSEGRSGSYEQYF. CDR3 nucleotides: TGTGCCAGCAGTGAAGGGAGGAGTGGATCCTACGAGCAGTACTTC.

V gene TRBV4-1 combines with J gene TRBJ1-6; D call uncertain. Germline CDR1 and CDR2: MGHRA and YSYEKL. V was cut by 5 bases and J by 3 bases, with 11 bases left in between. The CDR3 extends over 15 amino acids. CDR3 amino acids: CASSTLPDYNSPLHF. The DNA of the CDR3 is TGCGCCAGCAGCACCCTACCCGACTATAATTCACCCCTCCACTTT.

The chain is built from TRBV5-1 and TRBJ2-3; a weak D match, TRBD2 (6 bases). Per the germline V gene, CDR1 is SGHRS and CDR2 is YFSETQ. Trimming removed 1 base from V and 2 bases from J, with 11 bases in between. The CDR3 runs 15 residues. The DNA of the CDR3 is TGCGCCAGCAGCTTGAGGGCTAGCGCCACAGATACGCAGTATTTT. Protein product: CASSLRASATDTQYF.

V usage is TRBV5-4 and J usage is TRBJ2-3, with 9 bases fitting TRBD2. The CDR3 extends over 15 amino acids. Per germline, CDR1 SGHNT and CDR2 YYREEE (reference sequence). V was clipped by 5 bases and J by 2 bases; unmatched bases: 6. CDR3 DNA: TGTGCCAGCAGTCGCGCGGGGGGGAACACAGATACGCAGTATTTT. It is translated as CASSRAGGNTDTQYF. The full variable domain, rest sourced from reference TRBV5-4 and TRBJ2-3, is ETGVTQSPTHLIKTRGQQVTLRCSSQSGHNTVSWYQQALGQGPQFIFQYYREEENGRGNFPPRFSGLQFPNYSSELNVNALELDDSALYLCASSRAGGNTDTQYFGPGTRLTVL.

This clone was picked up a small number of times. CDR3: CASSLELQGSTLHF. The CDR3 DNA follows: TGCGCCAGCAGCTTGGAGTTACAGGGTTCGACCCTCCACTTT. The rearrangement links TRBV5-1 to TRBJ1-6; D may be TRBD1 (6 bases). The length of the CDR3 is 14 residues. CDR1 is SGHRS and CDR2 is YFSETQ in the germline V gene. V lost 0 bases, J lost 14 bases, and 15 bases lay in between. Complete variable domain (other parts from reference TRBV5-1 and TRBJ1-6): KAGVTQTPRYLIKTRGQQVTLSCSPISGHRSVSWYQQTPGQGLQFLFEYFSETQRNKGNFPGRFSGRQFSNSRSEMNVSTLELGDSALYLCASSLELQGSTLHFGNGTRLTVT.

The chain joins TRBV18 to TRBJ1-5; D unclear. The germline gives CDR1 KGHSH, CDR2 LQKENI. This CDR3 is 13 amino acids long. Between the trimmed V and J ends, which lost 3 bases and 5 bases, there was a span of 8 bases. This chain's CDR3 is CASSPPLDQPQHF. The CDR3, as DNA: TGTGCCAGCTCACCCCCCCTTGATCAGCCCCAGCATTTT.

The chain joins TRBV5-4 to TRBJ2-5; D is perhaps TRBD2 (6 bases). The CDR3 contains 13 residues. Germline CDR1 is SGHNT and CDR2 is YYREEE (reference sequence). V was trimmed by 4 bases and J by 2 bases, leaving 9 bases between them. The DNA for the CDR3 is TGTGCCAGCAGCCGCGGGACTCAAGAGACCCAGTACTTC. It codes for CASSRGTQETQYF.

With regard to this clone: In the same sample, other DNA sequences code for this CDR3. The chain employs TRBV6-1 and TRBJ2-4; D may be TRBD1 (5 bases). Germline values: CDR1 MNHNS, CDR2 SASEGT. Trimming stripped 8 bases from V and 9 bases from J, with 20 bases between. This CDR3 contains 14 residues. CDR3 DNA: TGTGCCAGCTCGACGTTTTTGACAGTAGGCATTCAGTACTTC. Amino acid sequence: CASSTFLTVGIQYF.

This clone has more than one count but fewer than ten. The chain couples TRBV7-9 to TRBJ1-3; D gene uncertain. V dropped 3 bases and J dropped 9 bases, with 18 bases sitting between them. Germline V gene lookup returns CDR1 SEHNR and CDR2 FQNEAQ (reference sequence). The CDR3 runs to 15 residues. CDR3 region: CASSFGQEPWVTIYF. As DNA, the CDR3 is TGTGCCAGCAGCTTTGGGCAGGAACCTTGGGTCACCATATATTTT. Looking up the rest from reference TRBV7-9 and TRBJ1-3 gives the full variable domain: DTGVSQNPRHKITKRGQNVTFRCDPISEHNRLYWYRQTLGQGPEFLTYFQNEAQLEKSRLLSDRFSAERPKGSFSTLEIQRTEQGDSAMYLCASSFGQEPWVTIYFGEGSWLTVV.

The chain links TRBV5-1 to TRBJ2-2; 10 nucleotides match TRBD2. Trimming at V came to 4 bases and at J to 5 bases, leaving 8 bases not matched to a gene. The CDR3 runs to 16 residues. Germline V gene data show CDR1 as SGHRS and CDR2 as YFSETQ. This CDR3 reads CASSLASGGGTGELFF. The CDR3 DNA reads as TGCGCCAGCAGCCTAGCTAGCGGGGGAGGAACCGGGGAGCTGTTTTTT.

The CDR3 DNA reads as TGTGCCAGCAGCTCCTCAGGGTTTCGTGATTCACCCCTCCACTTT. Translating it yields CASSSSGFRDSPLHF. The chain combines TRBV5-4 with TRBJ1-6; D might be TRBD1 (5 bases). The germline gives CDR1 SGHNT, CDR2 YYREEE (reference sequence). The CDR3 is 15 amino acids. Trimming stripped 3 bases from V and 8 bases from J, with 15 bases between.

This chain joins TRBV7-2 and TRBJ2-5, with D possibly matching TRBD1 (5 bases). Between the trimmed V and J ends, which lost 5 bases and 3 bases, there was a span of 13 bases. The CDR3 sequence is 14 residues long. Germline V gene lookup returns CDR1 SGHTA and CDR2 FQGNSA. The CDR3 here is CASSPRWTKETQYF. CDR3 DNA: TGTGCCAGCAGCCCCCGGTGGACAAAAGAGACCCAGTACTTC.

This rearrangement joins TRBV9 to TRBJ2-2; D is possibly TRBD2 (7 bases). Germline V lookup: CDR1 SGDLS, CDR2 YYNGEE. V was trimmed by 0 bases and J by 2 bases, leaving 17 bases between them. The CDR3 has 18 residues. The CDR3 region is CASSVVERGGANTGELFF. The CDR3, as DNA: TGTGCCAGCAGCGTAGTGGAGAGGGGGGGGGCCAACACCGGGGAGCTGTTTTTT.

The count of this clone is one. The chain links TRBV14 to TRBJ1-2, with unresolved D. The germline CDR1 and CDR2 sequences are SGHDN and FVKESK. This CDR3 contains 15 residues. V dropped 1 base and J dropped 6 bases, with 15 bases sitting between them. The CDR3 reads CASSQVNSPMDGYTF. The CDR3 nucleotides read TGTGCCAGCAGCCAAGTAAACAGTCCGATGGATGGCTACACCTTC.

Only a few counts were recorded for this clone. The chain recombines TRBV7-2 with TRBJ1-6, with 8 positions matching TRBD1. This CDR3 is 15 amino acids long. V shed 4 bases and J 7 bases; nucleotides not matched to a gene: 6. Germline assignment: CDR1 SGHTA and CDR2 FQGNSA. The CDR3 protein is CASSSGQGANSPLHF. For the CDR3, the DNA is TGTGCCAGCAGCTCCGGTCAGGGGGCCAATTCACCCCTCCACTTT.

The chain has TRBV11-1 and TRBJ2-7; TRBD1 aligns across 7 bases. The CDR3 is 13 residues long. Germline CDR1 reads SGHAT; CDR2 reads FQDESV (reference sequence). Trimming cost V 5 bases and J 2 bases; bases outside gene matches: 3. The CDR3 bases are TGTGCCAGCAGCCCGGGACAGCCCTACGAGCAGTACTTC. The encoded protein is CASSPGQPYEQYF.

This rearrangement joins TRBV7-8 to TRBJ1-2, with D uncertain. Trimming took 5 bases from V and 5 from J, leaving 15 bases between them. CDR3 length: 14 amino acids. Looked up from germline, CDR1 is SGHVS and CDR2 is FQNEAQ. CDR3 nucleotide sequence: TGTGCCAGCAGCACGCAGTCTCCCCTGTATGGCTACACCTTC. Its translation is CASSTQSPLYGYTF.

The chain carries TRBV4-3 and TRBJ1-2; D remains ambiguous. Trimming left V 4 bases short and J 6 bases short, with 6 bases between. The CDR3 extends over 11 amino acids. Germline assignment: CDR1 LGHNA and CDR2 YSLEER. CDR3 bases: TGCGCCAGCAGCCCCCGGGATGGCTACACCTTC. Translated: CASSPRDGYTF.

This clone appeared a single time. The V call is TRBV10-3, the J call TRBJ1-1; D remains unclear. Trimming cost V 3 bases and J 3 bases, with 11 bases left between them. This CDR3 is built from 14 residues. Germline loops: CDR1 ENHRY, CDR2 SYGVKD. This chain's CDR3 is CAISEKSGDTEAFF. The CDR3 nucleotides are TGTGCCATCAGTGAAAAGTCCGGAGACACTGAAGCTTTCTTT.

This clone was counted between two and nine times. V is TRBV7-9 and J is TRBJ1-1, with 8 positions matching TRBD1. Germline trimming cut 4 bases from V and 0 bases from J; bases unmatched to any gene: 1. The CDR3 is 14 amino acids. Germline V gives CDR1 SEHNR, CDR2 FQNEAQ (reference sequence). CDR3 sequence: CASSSQGVNTEAFF. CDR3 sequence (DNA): TGTGCCAGCAGCTCACAGGGGGTGAACACTGAAGCTTTCTTT.

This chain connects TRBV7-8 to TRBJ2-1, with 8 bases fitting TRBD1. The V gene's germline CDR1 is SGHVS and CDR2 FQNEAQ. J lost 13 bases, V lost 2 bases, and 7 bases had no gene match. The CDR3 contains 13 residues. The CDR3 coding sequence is TGTGCCAGCAGCTTAAAAGGGACAGGTATCCAGTTCTTC. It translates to CASSLKGTGIQFF.

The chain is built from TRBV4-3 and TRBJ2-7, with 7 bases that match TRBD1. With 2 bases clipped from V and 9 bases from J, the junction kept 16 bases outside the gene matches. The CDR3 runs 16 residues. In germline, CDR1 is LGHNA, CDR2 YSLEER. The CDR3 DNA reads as TGCGCCAGCAGCCAATACCCCGGGACAGCAATTACGAGGCAGTACTTC. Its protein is CASSQYPGTAITRQYF.

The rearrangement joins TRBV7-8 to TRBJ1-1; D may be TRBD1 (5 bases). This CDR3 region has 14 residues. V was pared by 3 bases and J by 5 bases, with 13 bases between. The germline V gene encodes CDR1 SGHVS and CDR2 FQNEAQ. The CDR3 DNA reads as TGTGCCAGCAGCTTTCCGTCGGGGGGTACTGAAGCTTTCTTT. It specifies CASSFPSGGTEAFF.

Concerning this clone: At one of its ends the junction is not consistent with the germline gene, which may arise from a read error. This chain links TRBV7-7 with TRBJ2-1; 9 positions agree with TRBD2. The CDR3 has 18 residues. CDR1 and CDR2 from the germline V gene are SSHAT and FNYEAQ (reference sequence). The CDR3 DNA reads TGTGCTAGCAGCTTAGGTAGCGGGGGCCGAAGCTCCTACAATGAGCAGTTCTTC. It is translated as CASSLGSGGRSSYNEQFF.

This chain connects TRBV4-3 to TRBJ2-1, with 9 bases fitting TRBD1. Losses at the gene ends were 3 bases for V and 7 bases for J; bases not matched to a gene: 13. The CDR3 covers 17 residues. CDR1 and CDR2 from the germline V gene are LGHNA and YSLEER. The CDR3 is CASSQGTGGDFGNEQFF. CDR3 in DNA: TGCGCCAGCAGCCAGGGTACAGGGGGCGATTTCGGGAATGAGCAGTTCTTC.